A selection of T cell receptor beta chains follows, all from one sample in a study of early T cells in non-severe SARS-CoV-2 infection. TCRdb re-called the 5' RACE reads through MiXCR, storing one row per CDR3 protein. The table lists 50,000 to 70,000 distinct CDR3 sequences, more than 5.5% of them singletons. The sample in question was whole blood, obtained at baseline. The receptors originated from an adult who was a healthcare worker with PCR-confirmed SARS-CoV-2 infection or an uninfected control (not recorded which). CDR3s include the opening cysteine and the closing phenylalanine or tryptophan. D genes are given only for firm matches. Clone size is not always given. Where it is, it says once, few, many or a class for expanded clones.

cdr3_nt,cdr3_aa,v_call,j_call,d_call,clone_size
TGTGCCAGCAGCTTAATCGTAGGGGTTAACTATGGCTACACCTTC,CASSLIVGVNYGYTF,TRBV11-2,TRBJ1-2,NA,few
TGTGCCATTAAAGCAGGGGGCCCTTCCTACAATGAGCAGTTCTTC,CAIKAGGPSYNEQFF,TRBV10-3,TRBJ2-1,TRBD1,few
TGTGCCAGCAGCTTAGTATTGGCAACTAGCACAGATACGCAGTATTTT,CASSLVLATSTDTQYF,TRBV11-2,TRBJ2-3,NA,many
TGCAGCGTTGAGGCAGGGGTCGGGAACACTGAAGCTTTCTTT,CSVEAGVGNTEAFF,TRBV29-1,TRBJ1-1,NA,few
TGTGCCAGCAGCTTAGTGACAAATGAGCAGTTCTTC,CASSLVTNEQFF,TRBV7-2,TRBJ2-1,NA,many
TGTGCCAGCAGTTACCGGACAGGTACCCCCTACGAGCAGTACTTC,CASSYRTGTPYEQYF,TRBV6-2/TRBV6-3,TRBJ2-7,TRBD1,many
TGTGCCAGCAGCAAACGGACGGGATACCCCTCCTACGAGCAGTACTTC,CASSKRTGYPSYEQYF,TRBV21-1,TRBJ2-7,NA,many
TGTGCCAGCAGCTTGGAGGGCTCCTACGAGCAGTACTTC,CASSLEGSYEQYF,TRBV5-6,TRBJ2-7,NA,many
TGCGCCAGCAGTCCTAGCGGGAGCGCTTGGGAGCAGTACTTC,CASSPSGSAWEQYF,TRBV10-1,TRBJ2-7,TRBD2,many
TGTGCCAGCTCACCACCTGCAGGAGGTATGAACACTGAAGCTTTCTTT,CASSPPAGGMNTEAFF,TRBV18,TRBJ1-1,NA,many
TGCAGCGACCGACAGGTTTCTTCTAGCACAGATACGCAGTATTTT,CSDRQVSSSTDTQYF,TRBV29-1,TRBJ2-3,NA,many
TGTGCCATCAGTGAGTCGGGGGGACGGGCCGAGCAGTACTTC,CAISESGGRAEQYF,TRBV10-3,TRBJ2-7,NA,many
TGTGCCACCAGTGATTTCGACCAGTATGGCTACACCTTC,CATSDFDQYGYTF,TRBV24-1,TRBJ1-2,NA,many
TGTGCCAGCAGCATCCACTACGAGCAGTACTTC,CASSIHYEQYF,TRBV7-9,TRBJ2-7,NA,few
TGTGCCAGCAGCCCGCGGACAGGAAGACTCTCAATTTTATACAATGAGCAGTTCTTC,CASSPRTGRLSILYNEQFF,TRBV7-9,TRBJ2-1,TRBD1,NA
TGCAGCGTTGAGATGAACACTGAAGCTTTCTTT,CSVEMNTEAFF,TRBV29-1,TRBJ1-1,NA,few
TGTGCCAGCAGTTCGCCTTGGTACGAGCAGTACTTC,CASSSPWYEQYF,TRBV28,TRBJ2-7,NA,NA
TGTGCCATCGGAGAAGGGCGGGATACGCAGTATTTT,CAIGEGRDTQYF,TRBV10-3,TRBJ2-3,NA,few
TGTGCCAGCAGTGAAGGGCCGGGATTCGGGTATGGCTACACCTTC,CASSEGPGFGYGYTF,TRBV6-1,TRBJ1-2,NA,few
TGTGCCAGCACCCCGGGGAGGGCCTACAATGAGCAGTTCTTC,CASTPGRAYNEQFF,TRBV25-1,TRBJ2-1,TRBD2,many
TGCGCCAGCAGCCAAACCAGGGACACTGAAGCTTTCTTT,CASSQTRDTEAFF,TRBV4-1,TRBJ1-1,NA,NA
TGTGCCAGCAGCTTAATCGGGGTCGAGGGCACTGAAGCTTTCTTT,CASSLIGVEGTEAFF,TRBV7-9,TRBJ1-1,NA,NA
TGTGCCAGCAGTGAGCTCAATGGCTACACCTTC,CASSELNGYTF,TRBV25-1,TRBJ1-2,NA,many
TGTGCCAGCAGCCAAGGGGAGTTAGCGGCCCAAGAGACCCAGTACTTC,CASSQGELAAQETQYF,TRBV3-1,TRBJ2-5,NA,many
TGTGCCAGCAGCCGGACAGGGGGCGCAGAGACCCAGTACTTC,CASSRTGGAETQYF,TRBV11-3,TRBJ2-5,TRBD1,few
TGCGCCAGCAGCCACCCGGGACAGGGGAATAACTATGGCTACACCTTC,CASSHPGQGNNYGYTF,TRBV4-1,TRBJ1-2,TRBD1,many
TGCAGTGCTAGATTGGGGACAGGGAATATTAATTCACCCCTCCACTTT,CSARLGTGNINSPLHF,TRBV20-1,TRBJ1-6,TRBD1,many
TGTGCCAGCAGCACAGACAGGACTAGCACAGATACGCAGTATTTT,CASSTDRTSTDTQYF,TRBV7-6,TRBJ2-3,NA,NA
TGCGCCAGCAGCCTCGGACTCCAACAGATCACCGGGGAGCTGTTTTTT,CASSLGLQQITGELFF,TRBV4-1,TRBJ2-2,NA,many
TGTGCCAGTAGTAGAGGGACACAAGATCCGTATTTT,CASSRGTQDPYF,TRBV19,TRBJ2-3,NA,NA
TGCGCCAGCAGGGCAACAGGGGGCTATCAGCCCCAGCATTTT,CASRATGGYQPQHF,TRBV10-2,TRBJ1-5,TRBD1,NA
TGTGCCAGCAGCGTACGGGACCCCACCTACGAGCAGTACTTC,CASSVRDPTYEQYF,TRBV7-2,TRBJ2-7,NA,many
TGCAGTGCTCTAGAGGGTGACAGTAACCCGAAGGACTTGGGCTACACCTTC,CSALEGDSNPKDLGYTF,TRBV20-1,TRBJ1-2,NA,many
TGTGCCAGCAGCTTTCTTCTTCGGGGGGCCAACGTCCTGACTTTC,CASSFLLRGANVLTF,TRBV7-2,TRBJ2-6,NA,few
TGTGCCAGCAGCTTGAGGGGGCAAGACGAAAAACTGTTTTTT,CASSLRGQDEKLFF,TRBV7-9,TRBJ1-4,TRBD1,many
TGCAGTGCTAGAAAGGGGAACTACGAGCAGTACTTC,CSARKGNYEQYF,TRBV20-1,TRBJ2-7,NA,few
TGTGCCAGTAGCAGGGGCCTCTCTCTGGTTAACTATGGCTACACCTTC,CASSRGLSLVNYGYTF,TRBV19,TRBJ1-2,NA,many
TGTGCCAGCAGCCCAGGGACAGGGAGGGATCAGCCCCAGCATTTT,CASSPGTGRDQPQHF,TRBV5-4,TRBJ1-5,TRBD1,many
TGTGCCAGCAGCCAGCCGGACAGGAACTATGGCTACACCTTC,CASSQPDRNYGYTF,TRBV4-2,TRBJ1-2,TRBD1,NA
TGTGCCAGCAGCCTGGGCGGGAAAGAGACCCAGTACTTC,CASSLGGKETQYF,TRBV28,TRBJ2-5,NA,NA
TGTGCCAGCAGCCCGCGACATGCTACTTACAATGAGCAGTTCTTC,CASSPRHATYNEQFF,TRBV3-1,TRBJ2-1,NA,many
TGCAGCGTCTTACAGGGGAATGACTACGAGCAGTACTTC,CSVLQGNDYEQYF,TRBV29-1,TRBJ2-7,TRBD1,many
TGTGCCAGCAGCCCGACAGGGAGCACCGGGGAGCTGTTTTTT,CASSPTGSTGELFF,TRBV3-1,TRBJ2-2,TRBD1,NA
TGTGCCAGCAGCAAAGGACTAGCGGTTACCTACGAGCAGTACTTC,CASSKGLAVTYEQYF,TRBV9,TRBJ2-7,TRBD2,many
TGTGCCAGCACCTGGAGGAAGGGCCCCGCGAACACCGGGGAGCTGTTTTTT,CASTWRKGPANTGELFF,TRBV12-3/TRBV12-4,TRBJ2-2,NA,few
TGTGCCAGCAGCGTAGTCTGGGGAGACACTGAAGCTTTCTTT,CASSVVWGDTEAFF,TRBV9,TRBJ1-1,NA,NA
TGCAGCGCCTGGACAGTCCAAGAGACCCAGTACTTC,CSAWTVQETQYF,TRBV29-1,TRBJ2-5,NA,NA
TGTGCCAGCAGGGAATCCGGGGGCCTCAGCTCCGAGCAGTACTTC,CASRESGGLSSEQYF,TRBV7-2,TRBJ2-7,NA,few
TGTGCCACCAGTGATTCAAGGAGCGGGAGTCGCTCCTACAATGAGCAGTTCTTC,CATSDSRSGSRSYNEQFF,TRBV24-1,TRBJ2-1,TRBD2,many
TGTGCCAGTAGTCCTAGGGGATACGAGCAGTACTTC,CASSPRGYEQYF,TRBV19,TRBJ2-7,NA,few
TGCGCCAGCAGCTTGGATTATTTGGCAGGGATCGAGACCCAGTACTTC,CASSLDYLAGIETQYF,TRBV5-1,TRBJ2-5,NA,few
TGTGCCAGCACCTCAACCCCCCGCGGCCAAGAGACCCAGTACTTC,CASTSTPRGQETQYF,TRBV27,TRBJ2-5,NA,many
TGTGCCAGCTCACCACATACCTTCTGGGACAGTGAAGCTTTCTTT,CASSPHTFWDSEAFF,TRBV18,TRBJ1-1,TRBD1,many
TGTGCCAGCAGTTTAGGAGCCGGGACAGGGGTCAATGAGCAGTTCTTC,CASSLGAGTGVNEQFF,TRBV12-3/TRBV12-4,TRBJ2-1,TRBD1,many
TGTGCCAGCAGTTTAAGTGGGGACAGGCTCCGCGGCTACACCTTC,CASSLSGDRLRGYTF,TRBV27,TRBJ1-2,TRBD1,many
TGCAGCGTTGGAAGCAGGGGTGGCACCGGGGAGCTGTTTTTT,CSVGSRGGTGELFF,TRBV29-1,TRBJ2-2,NA,many
TGTGCCAGCAGCTTAGGGGGTCTAGCGGGAGTTACGAGCACCGGGGAGCTGTTTTTT,CASSLGGLAGVTSTGELFF,TRBV7-7,TRBJ2-2,TRBD2,NA
TGTGCCATCAGTGCGAGGGACAGGGGTTACTCTGGGGCCAACGTCCTGACTTTC,CAISARDRGYSGANVLTF,TRBV10-3,TRBJ2-6,TRBD1,many
TGCGCCAGCAGCGGGCGGCAGGAGAGCTCTGGGGCCAACGTCCTGACTTTC,CASSGRQESSGANVLTF,TRBV10-2,TRBJ2-6,NA,few